These T cell receptor beta chains were read from a single sample in a study of radiotherapy plus CTLA-4 blockade in lung cancer. Here immunoSEQ multiplex PCR was the method, and the copy in TCRdb shows in-frame clones only, minus some. Of roughly 98,000 clones listed, roughly four fifths were seen once; the top ten hold less than 15%. Source: peripheral blood, taken from a patient treated with radiotherapy plus ipilimumab. All receptors come from a human donor with non-small cell lung cancer that progressed on radiotherapy plus ipilimumab. Each CDR3 is given with its conserved first and last residue. The D gene is left open where the match is weak. A clone size is listed for some rows: how often the clone was seen (once, few, many), or a class if it is expanded.

d_call,j_call,v_call,clone_size,cdr3_nt,cdr3_aa
.,TRBJ1-1,TRBV11-3,.,TGTGCCAGCAGCTTAGAAGTTTACACTGAAGCTTTCTTT,CASSLEVYTEAFF
TRBD1,TRBJ2-2,TRBV4-1,.,TGCGCCAGCAGACAGGCCGGGACAGGGGATCTGGGGGAGCTGTTTTTT,CASRQAGTGDLGELFF
.,TRBJ1-2,TRBV10-3,once,TGTGCCATCAGTGATGGGGCAGCCGGCCAGGGAGACTATGGCTACACCTTC,CAISDGAAGQGDYGYTF
.,TRBJ2-1,TRBV7-3,once,TGTGCCAGCAGCCCCGACCCCTATATATACAATGAGCAGTTCTTC,CASSPDPYIYNEQFF
TRBD1,TRBJ1-5,TRBV4-1,few,TGCGCCAGCAGCCAAGAGGGGGGACAGGGGAGCAATCAGCCCCAGCATTTT,CASSQEGGQGSNQPQHF
.,TRBJ1-1,TRBV6-6,.,TGTGCCAGCAAACCCCGGACACCTGAGAACACTGAAGCTTTCTTT,CASKPRTPENTEAFF
.,TRBJ1-2,TRBV30,.,TGTGCCTGGAAGTACCCTACCGCTAACTATGGCTACACCTTC,CAWKYPTANYGYTF
.,TRBJ1-2,TRBV19,.,TGTGCCAGTAGTATTCAAGTCACCAACTATGGCTACACCTTC,CASSIQVTNYGYTF
.,TRBJ2-1,TRBV11-2,.,TGTGCCAGCAGCTCAGAACGAAGCGGCAATGAGCAGTTCTTC,CASSSERSGNEQFF
TRBD1,TRBJ1-1,TRBV6-5,.,TGTGCCAGCAGTTACTCGAGTCCCGGGACAGGTTTTGAAGCTTTCTTT,CASSYSSPGTGFEAFF
.,TRBJ1-2,TRBV9,few,TGTGCCAGCAGCGTAGGCATCGGCGGCTACACCTTC,CASSVGIGGYTF
.,TRBJ2-3,TRBV7-6,.,TGTGCCAGCAGCTTACTAGCCGTTGGGCCTGCAGATACGCAGTATTTT,CASSLLAVGPADTQYF
TRBD1,TRBJ1-2,TRBV4-3,.,TGCGCCAGCAGCCAAGGGGCGCATCCGGGACAGGGGGATTATGGCTACACCTTC,CASSQGAHPGQGDYGYTF
TRBD2,TRBJ2-7,TRBV4-3,few,TGCGCCAGCAGCCCCAGAGGCGGGGGTGCCTACGAGCAGTACTTC,CASSPRGGGAYEQYF
TRBD1,TRBJ1-2,TRBV19,few,TGTGCCAGTATCCAGGGGGGCCTAAACTATGGCTACACCTTC,CASIQGGLNYGYTF
.,TRBJ2-7,TRBV7-6,once,TGTGCCAGCAGCCCGCGGTTACTGTTCGGGACACTAGCCTACGAGCAGTACTTC,CASSPRLLFGTLAYEQYF
.,TRBJ1-1,TRBV18,.,TGTGCCAGCTCACCAGGAGAGGTTAACACTGAAGCTTTCTTT,CASSPGEVNTEAFF
.,TRBJ1-2,TRBV19,few,TGTGCCAGTAGTATAGGTCGGATTAACTATGGCTACACCTTC,CASSIGRINYGYTF
.,TRBJ1-2,TRBV6-6,.,TGTGCCAGCAGCCCCAGGGCCGCTGACTATGGCTACACCTTC,CASSPRAADYGYTF
.,TRBJ1-1,TRBV15,.,TGTGCCACCAGCAGAGATGCGAACACTGAAGCTTTCTTT,CATSRDANTEAFF
TRBD2,TRBJ2-3,TRBV27,.,TGTGCCAGCAGTTACCTAGCGGGAGGGCCAGGCACAGATACGCAGTATTTT,CASSYLAGGPGTDTQYF
.,TRBJ2-1,TRBV11-3,few,TGTGCCAGCAGCTTAGGTTCCGGCAGGCGCGGTAACAATGAGCAGTTCTTC,CASSLGSGRRGNNEQFF
TRBD1,TRBJ1-2,TRBV6-5,.,TGTGCCAGCAGGATGACAGGGAGCTATGGCTACACCTTC,CASRMTGSYGYTF
.,TRBJ2-2,TRBV19,.,TGTGCCAGTAGTCCGAGGGACACCGGGGAGCTGTTTTTT,CASSPRDTGELFF
.,TRBJ2-7,TRBV4-2,.,TGTGCCAGCAGCCAAGTAGCAGGGGTCTACGAGCAGTACTTC,CASSQVAGVYEQYF
.,TRBJ2-3,TRBV6-5,.,TGTGCCAGCAGTATCACCCGACCAGGAGTCGATACGCAGTATTTT,CASSITRPGVDTQYF
.,TRBJ1-2,TRBV20-1,.,TGCAGTGCTGCGGGCGGCTATGGCTACACCTTC,CSAAGGYGYTF
.,TRBJ2-7,TRBV5-1,.,TGCGCCAGTGCCCCCAACCCCGGAACGGACTCCTACGAGCAGTACTTC,CASAPNPGTDSYEQYF
TRBD2,TRBJ2-2,TRBV25-1,.,TGTGCCAGCAGTGTACCGGGACTAGCCACCGGGGAGCTGTTTTTT,CASSVPGLATGELFF
.,TRBJ1-1,TRBV18,.,TGTGCCAGCTCACCACAGTACGGGAACACTGAAGCTTTCTTT,CASSPQYGNTEAFF
.,TRBJ1-4,TRBV4-2,.,TGTGCCAGCAGCCCACGGGACTCGCGGAGTGAAAAACTGTTTTTT,CASSPRDSRSEKLFF
TRBD1,TRBJ1-1,TRBV5-1,.,TGCGCCAGCAGCTTGGGGGGACAGAGACTTTTGAACACTGAAGCTTTCTTT,CASSLGGQRLLNTEAFF
.,TRBJ2-6,TRBV4-3,.,TGCGCCAGCAGCCAATTTTCCGGGGCCAACGTCCTGACTTTC,CASSQFSGANVLTF
.,TRBJ1-1,TRBV5-6,few,TGTGCCAGCAGCATCACGGAGGGTCGGGTTGCTGAAGCTTTCTTT,CASSITEGRVAEAFF
.,TRBJ1-4,TRBV9,.,TGTGCCAGCAGCCCGACGGTCCAGACTAATGAAAAACTGTTTTTT,CASSPTVQTNEKLFF
.,TRBJ2-1,TRBV21-1,once,TGTGCCAGCAGCAAAAGGCCGTCTCTAGCGGGGGGCCCTCTTACCTTTTACAATGAGCAGTTCTTC,CASSKRPSLAGGPLTFYNEQFF
.,TRBJ1-4,TRBV28,.,TGTGCCAGCAGTTCTTGGGAGGGCGAGGAAAAACTGTTTTTT,CASSSWEGEEKLFF
TRBD1,TRBJ1-5,TRBV5-8,.,TGTGCCAGCAGCTTGGATGGGACAGGGGGCAATCAGCCCCAGCATTTT,CASSLDGTGGNQPQHF